Below, 2 T cell receptor beta chains from the same sample are listed, as sequenced in a study of OX40 agonist ivuxolimab in advanced cancers. Some clones are missing from TCRdb's copy, which holds only in-frame ones; the method was immunoSEQ multiplex PCR. This repertoire shows some 80,000 clones, 92% found once; its top ten account for 6.5% to 9.5%. The sequencing here drew on CD4+ or CD8+ T cells sorted from blood, taken in a trial of the OX40 agonist ivuxolimab. The source is an adult with an advanced solid tumor such as melanoma, head and neck, liver or kidney cancer.

This sequence joins TRBV6-6 and TRBJ1-4; 10 bases fit TRBD1. The CDR3 length is 13 residues. The V gene's germline CDR1 is MNHNY and CDR2 SVGAGI (reference sequence). J gave up 6 bases and V 8 bases, and 3 bases lay outside the gene matches. CDR3 in DNA: TGTGCCAGCGGGGACAGGGGTGATGAAAAACTGTTTTTT. It codes for CASGDRGDEKLFF.

The V gene is TRBV6-5, the J gene TRBJ1-2; no firm D call. Trimming shortened V by 3 bases and J by 4 bases, and 12 bases separated the two germline ends. The CDR3 consists of 14 residues. Germline V gene data show CDR1 as MNHEY and CDR2 as SVGAGI. The CDR3 region is CASSYSGPTYGYTF. The CDR3 DNA follows: TGTGCCAGCAGTTATTCAGGCCCTACCTATGGCTACACCTTC.